Shown below are 19 T cell receptor beta chains from a single sample sequenced in a study of identical twins. TCRdb redid the calling of the 5' RACE reads with MiXCR, one entry per CDR3 protein. The repertoire holds approximately 490,000 distinct CDR3 sequences, with 20% to 25% as singletons. The data also belong to a second study, concerning yellow fever vaccine responses in identical twins.

Specimen: CD4+ T cells sorted from blood. These receptors came from a woman under 30 in good health.

This clonotype has only a few counts. The CDR3 loop reads CASSLGISGSEQYV. CDR3 nucleotide sequence: TGTGCCAGCAGCCTCGGAATATCGGGGTCCGAGCAGTACGTC. This rearrangement joins TRBV14 to TRBJ2-7; D possibly corresponds to TRBD2 (5 bases). V was shortened by 4 bases and J by 6 bases, with 16 bases between the two germline ends. Germline V lookup: CDR1 SGHDN, CDR2 FVKESK. The CDR3 runs 14 residues.

This clonotype came up many times. J is TRBJ2-2 and V is TRBV5-1; TRBD2 aligns across 9 bases. Per germline, CDR1 SGHRS and CDR2 YFSETQ. The CDR3 is 16 amino acids. The junction had 8 bases not matched to a gene; V was cut back by 4 bases and J by 4 bases. The CDR3 spells CASSPPGLATTGELFF. The CDR3 DNA is TGCGCCAGCAGCCCACCGGGACTAGCTACCACCGGGGAGCTGTTTTTT.

This clonotype came up a few times. This chain links TRBV3-1 with TRBJ2-1; D may be TRBD1 (6 bases). CDR3 size: 13 residues. Trimming removed 4 bases at V and 10 bases at J, with 14 bases between. Germline V gene lookup returns CDR1 LGHDT and CDR2 YNNKEL (reference sequence). The CDR3 DNA is TGTGCCAGCAGCCTACAACCTACAGGGGAGCAGTTCTTC. It codes for CASSLQPTGEQFF.

This clonotype was counted between two and nine times. The CDR3 loop reads CATSDFPVSYEQYF. The CDR3 nucleotides are TGTGCCACCAGTGATTTCCCGGTCTCCTACGAGCAGTACTTC. The V and J genes are TRBV24-1 and TRBJ2-7; D is ambiguous. In germline, CDR1 is KGHDR, CDR2 SFDVKD. V lost 1 base and J 0 bases, leaving 6 bases between the germline ends. The CDR3 sequence is 14 residues long.

The chain links TRBV5-1 to TRBJ2-5, with 9 bases aligning to TRBD2. V was clipped by 3 bases and J by 2 bases; unmatched bases: 5. This CDR3 spans 15 amino acids. Germline V gene lookup returns CDR1 SGHRS and CDR2 YFSETQ. The CDR3: CASSSLAGRQETQYF. The DNA of the CDR3 is TGCGCCAGCAGCTCTCTAGCGGGAAGGCAAGAGACCCAGTACTTC.

This clonotype has a handful of counts. The J gene is TRBJ2-3, the V gene TRBV3-1; 8 bases agree with TRBD2. From germline, CDR1 is LGHDT and CDR2 YNNKEL (reference sequence). V shed 2 bases and J 4 bases; nucleotides not matched to a gene: 8. This CDR3 contains 16 residues. CDR3 sequence (DNA): TGTGCCAGCAGCCAAAGGAAAAGCGGGGGTTCAGATACGCAGTATTTT. Encoded protein: CASSQRKSGGSDTQYF.

This clonotype was detected only a few times. The rearrangement joins TRBV7-2 to TRBJ2-5; the D is unclear. V lost 2 bases to trimming and J lost 4 bases, with 17 bases between them. This CDR3 is 16 amino acids long. The germline gives CDR1 SGHTA, CDR2 FQGNSA. The DNA of the CDR3 is TGTGCCAGCAGCTTACAATCCTCACTGCTCTCAGAGACCCAGTACTTC. It is translated as CASSLQSSLLSETQYF.

This clonotype was counted a few times. The CDR3 DNA reads TGCAGTGCTAGAGATGGTAGCGCTTACACAGATACGCAGTATTTT. Translation: CSARDGSAYTDTQYF. The chain joins TRBV20-1 to TRBJ2-3; a weak D match, TRBD2 (5 bases). The CDR3 contains 15 residues. Germline CDR1 reads DFQATT; CDR2 reads SNEGSKA (reference sequence). V shed 0 bases and J shed 2 bases, with 12 bases lying between them.

This clonotype was detected many times. This chain joins TRBV3-1 and TRBJ2-3; D is uncertain. Trimming removed 1 base from V and 4 bases from J, with 3 bases in between. Germline lookup yields CDR1 LGHDT and CDR2 YNNKEL (reference sequence). This CDR3 comprises 12 residues. The CDR3 DNA sequence: TGTGCCAGCAGCCAAGGTTCAGATACGCAGTATTTT. It codes for CASSQGSDTQYF.

Regarding this clonotype: Since no conserved phenylalanine or tryptophan closes the CDR3, a read error is the likely cause. This chain joins TRBV4-1 and TRBJ2-3, with 9 bases fitting TRBD2. Germline-derived CDR1 and CDR2 are MGHRA and YSYEKL. Germline trimming cut 9 bases from V and 1 base from J; bases unmatched to any gene: 11. The CDR3 consists of 16 residues. As DNA, the CDR3 is TGCGCCAGTAACCAACCGAGCGGGGGGCGCACAGATACGCAGTATTTG. Translating it yields CASNQPSGGRTDTQYL.

This clonotype was observed a handful of times. This chain links TRBV5-6 with TRBJ2-7; D ambiguous. The germline V gene encodes CDR1 SGHDT and CDR2 YYEEEE. The CDR3 contains 14 residues. Trimming shortened V by 0 bases and J by 4 bases, and 11 bases separated the two germline ends. The CDR3 loop reads CASSLEVVGYEQYF. In nucleotides, the CDR3 is TGTGCCAGCAGCTTGGAGGTGGTAGGATACGAGCAGTACTTC.

This clonotype was seen more than once but under ten times. This rearrangement joins TRBV28 to TRBJ2-1, with no clear D. V lost 2 bases, J lost 5 bases, and 13 bases lay in between. Germline CDR1 MDHEN, CDR2 SYDVKM. This CDR3 spans 15 amino acids. CDR3 protein: CASSLLGDVDNEQFF. The DNA of the CDR3 is TGTGCCAGCAGTTTACTCGGAGACGTAGACAATGAGCAGTTCTTC.

This clonotype has more than one count but fewer than ten. The V and J genes are TRBV4-1 and TRBJ2-6; TRBD2 might be the D (6 bases). CDR3 length: 17 amino acids. Germline CDR1 and CDR2: MGHRA and YSYEKL. Trimming pared 4 bases from V and 4 bases from J, leaving 17 bases between. The DNA of the CDR3 is TGCGCCAGCAGCCCCGGGGGTCGTGTGGCAGGGGCCAACGTCCTGACTTTC. Its protein product is CASSPGGRVAGANVLTF.

Only a few counts were recorded for this clonotype. V gene TRBV10-3 combines with J gene TRBJ1-1; D unclear. V lost 6 bases and J lost 4, with 15 bases in between. Germline CDR1 reads ENHRY; CDR2 reads SYGVKD. This CDR3 is 14 amino acids long. Written as DNA, the CDR3 is TGTGCCATCAGGTCCGGAGCGGCGGGCACTGAAGCTTTCTTT. As protein: CAIRSGAAGTEAFF.

A few counts support this clonotype. The rearrangement joins TRBV12-3 or TRBV12-4 to TRBJ2-1; D might be TRBD2 (6 bases). The ends were cut back, 10 bases at V and 2 bases at J, with 12 bases in the middle. The CDR3 spans 13 residues. As DNA, the CDR3 is TGTGCCATCGGAGGGGAAGCCTACAATGAGCAGTTCTTC. Encoded protein: CAIGGEAYNEQFF.

This clonotype came up a few times. The gene calls are TRBV4-1 and TRBJ2-7, with TRBD2 matching 10 bases. The V and J ends lost 3 bases and 2 bases, in that order; junction bases with no gene match: 4. Germline assignment: CDR1 MGHRA and CDR2 YSYEKL. The CDR3 is 15 amino acids. The CDR3 sequence: CASSQGLAQTYEQYF. The CDR3 DNA reads as TGCGCCAGCAGCCAGGGACTAGCGCAGACCTACGAGCAGTACTTC.

V and J are TRBV12-3 or TRBV12-4 and TRBJ2-4, with unresolved D. CDR3 length: 15 residues. Trimming took off 1 base at V and 2 bases at J, with 9 bases between the two ends. CDR3 residues: CASSLEGGTKNIQYF. DNA of the CDR3: TGTGCCAGCAGTTTAGAAGGCGGCACCAAAAACATTCAGTACTTC.

The gene calls are TRBV11-2 and TRBJ2-1; D is ambiguous. CDR3 length: 13 amino acids. Trimming took 0 bases from V and 15 from J, leaving 15 bases between them. Germline-derived CDR1 and CDR2 are SGHAT and FQNNGV. The CDR3 is CASSLEFRAVWFF. For the CDR3, the DNA is TGTGCCAGCAGCTTAGAGTTTCGGGCGGTTTGGTTCTTC.

This chain connects TRBV7-2 to TRBJ2-7; possibly TRBD1 or TRBD2 for D (6 bases each). In germline, CDR1 is SGHTA, CDR2 FQGNSA. Between the trimmed V and J ends, which lost 2 bases and 2 bases, there was a span of 16 bases. The CDR3 consists of 16 residues. The CDR3 region is CASSLQSRGPPYEQYF. As DNA, the CDR3 is TGTGCCAGCAGCTTACAGTCACGGGGGCCCCCCTACGAGCAGTACTTC. The full variable domain, with the rest looked up from reference TRBV7-2 and TRBJ2-7, is GAGVSQSPSNKVTEKGKDVELRCDPISGHTALYWYRQSLGQGLEFLIYFQGNSAPDKSGLPSDRFSAERTGGSVSTLTIQRTQQEDSAVYLCASSLQSRGPPYEQYFGPGTRLTVT.